This T cell receptor beta chain was captured by sequencing in a study of T cell changes during pregnancy in multiple sclerosis. Data came from immunoSEQ multiplex PCR; TCRdb stores just in-frame clones and leaves some out. Of around 40,000 clones listed, 75% to 95% are singletons. This clone was picked up a small number of times. The sequencing used CD4+ T cells from peripheral blood mononuclear cells, collected in the second trimester of pregnancy. The clonotype was recovered from a female donor in good health, enrolled as a control in a pregnancy study.

The CDR3 DNA sequence: TGTGCCAGCAGTCGTACAGGGGGTGGCGAGCAGTACTTC. Amino acid sequence: CASSRTGGGEQYF. V usage is TRBV7-3 and J usage is TRBJ2-7, with TRBD1 matching 8 bases. V dropped 6 bases and J dropped 6; count of bases not matched to a gene: 7. Germline lookup yields CDR1 SGHTA and CDR2 FQGTGA. This CDR3 has 13 amino acids. The complete variable domain, with remaining parts taken from reference TRBV7-3 and TRBJ2-7, reads GAGVSQTPSNKVTEKGKYVELRCDPISGHTALYWYRQSLGQGPEFLIYFQGTGAADDSGLPNDRFFAVRPEGSVSTLKIQRTERGDSAVYLCASSRTGGGEQYFGPGTRLTVT.